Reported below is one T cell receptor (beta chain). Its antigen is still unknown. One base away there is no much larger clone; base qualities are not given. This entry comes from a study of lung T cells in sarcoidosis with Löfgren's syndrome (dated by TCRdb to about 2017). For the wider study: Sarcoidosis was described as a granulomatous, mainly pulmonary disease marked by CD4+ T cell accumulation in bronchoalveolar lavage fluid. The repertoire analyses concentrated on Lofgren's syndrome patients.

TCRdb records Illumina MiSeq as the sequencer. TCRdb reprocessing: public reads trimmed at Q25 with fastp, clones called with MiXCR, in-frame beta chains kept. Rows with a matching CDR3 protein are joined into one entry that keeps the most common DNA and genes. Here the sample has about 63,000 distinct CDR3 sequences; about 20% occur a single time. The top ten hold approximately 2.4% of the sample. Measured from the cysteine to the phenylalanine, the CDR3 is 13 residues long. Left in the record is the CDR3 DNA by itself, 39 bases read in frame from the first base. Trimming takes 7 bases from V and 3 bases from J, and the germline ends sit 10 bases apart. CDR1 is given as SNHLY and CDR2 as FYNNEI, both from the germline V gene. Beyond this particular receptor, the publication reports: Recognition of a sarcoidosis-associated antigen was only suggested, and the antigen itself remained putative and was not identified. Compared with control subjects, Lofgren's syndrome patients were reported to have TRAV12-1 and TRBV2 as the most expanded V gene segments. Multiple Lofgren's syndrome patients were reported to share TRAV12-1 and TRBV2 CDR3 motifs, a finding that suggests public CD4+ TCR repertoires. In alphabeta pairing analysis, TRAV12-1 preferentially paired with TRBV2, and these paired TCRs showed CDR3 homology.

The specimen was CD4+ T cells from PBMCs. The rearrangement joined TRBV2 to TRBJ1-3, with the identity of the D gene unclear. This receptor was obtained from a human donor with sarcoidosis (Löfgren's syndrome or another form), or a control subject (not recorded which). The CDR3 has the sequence CASNILLGNTIYF. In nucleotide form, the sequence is TGTGCCAGCAACATTTTACTTGGAAACACCATATATTTT. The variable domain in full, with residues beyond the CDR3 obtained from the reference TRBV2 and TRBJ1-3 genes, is EPEVTQTPSHQVTQMGQEVILRCVPISNHLYFYWYRQILGQKVEFLVSFYNNEISEKSEIFDDQFSVERPDGSNFTLKIRSTKLEDSAMYFCASNILLGNTIYFGEGSWLTVV.